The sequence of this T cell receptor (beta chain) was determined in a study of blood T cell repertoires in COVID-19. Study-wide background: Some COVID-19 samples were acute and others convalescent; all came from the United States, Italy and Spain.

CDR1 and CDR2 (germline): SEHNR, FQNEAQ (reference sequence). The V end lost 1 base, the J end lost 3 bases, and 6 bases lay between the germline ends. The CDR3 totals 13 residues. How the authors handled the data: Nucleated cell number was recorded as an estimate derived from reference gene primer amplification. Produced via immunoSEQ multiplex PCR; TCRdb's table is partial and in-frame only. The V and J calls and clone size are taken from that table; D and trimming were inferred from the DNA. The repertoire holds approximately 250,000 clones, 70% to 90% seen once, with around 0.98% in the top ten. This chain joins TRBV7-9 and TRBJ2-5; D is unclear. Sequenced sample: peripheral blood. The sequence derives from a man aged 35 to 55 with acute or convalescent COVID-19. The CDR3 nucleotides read TGTGCCAGCAGCTTAGGGGCAGAAGAGACCCAGTACTTC. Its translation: CASSLGAEETQYF.